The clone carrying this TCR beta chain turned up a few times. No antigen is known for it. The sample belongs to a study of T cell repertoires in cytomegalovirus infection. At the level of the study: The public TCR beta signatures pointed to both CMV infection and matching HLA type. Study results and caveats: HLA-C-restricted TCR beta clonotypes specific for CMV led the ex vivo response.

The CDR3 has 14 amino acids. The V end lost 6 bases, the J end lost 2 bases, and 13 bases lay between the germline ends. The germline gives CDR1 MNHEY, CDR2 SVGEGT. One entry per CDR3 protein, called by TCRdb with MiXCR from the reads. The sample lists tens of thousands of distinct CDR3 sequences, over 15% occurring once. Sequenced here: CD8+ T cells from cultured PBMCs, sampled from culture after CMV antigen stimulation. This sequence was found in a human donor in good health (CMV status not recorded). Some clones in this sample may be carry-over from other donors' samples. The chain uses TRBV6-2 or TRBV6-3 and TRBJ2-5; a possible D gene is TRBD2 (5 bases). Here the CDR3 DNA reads TGTGCCAGCAGGACCACTAGGCCGCAAGAGACCCAGTACTTC. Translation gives CASRTTRPQETQYF.